These 18 T cell receptor beta chains share one sample of origin, sequenced in a study of T cells in Graves' hyperthyroidism and ophthalmopathy. The investigators amplified TCR beta CDR3 regions from RNA transcripts. When the TCR CDR3 underwent first-round RT-PCR, the HTBI primer set was used. TCRdb reanalysed the multiplex PCR reads using MiXCR and keeps one entry per CDR3 protein. The table includes approximately 640,000 distinct CDR3 sequences, roughly 17% detected once. Sample: blood. These TCRs come from a man aged 45 to 65 with Graves' hyperthyroidism.

The chain recombines TRBV6-5 with TRBJ1-2; D may be TRBD1 (5 bases). V shed 1 base and J shed 7 bases, with 13 bases lying between them. CDR1 and CDR2 from the germline V gene are MNHEY and SVGAGI. This CDR3 spans 14 amino acids. CDR3 residues: CASSYYQGSSGYTF. In DNA, the CDR3 is TGTGCCAGCAGTTACTACCAGGGTTCGAGTGGCTACACCTTC.

There are a few counts of this clonotype. The V gene is TRBV9, the J gene TRBJ2-1, with 8 nucleotides matching TRBD1. This CDR3 has 16 amino acids. V gave up 0 bases and J gave up 5 bases; unmatched junction bases: 7. Germline values: CDR1 SGDLS, CDR2 YYNGEE. The DNA for the CDR3 is TGTGCCAGCAGCGTAGGGTGGGGGGACAGGAACAATGAGCAGTTCTTC. Translating it yields CASSVGWGDRNNEQFF. Full variable domain (rest looked up from reference TRBV9 and TRBJ2-1): DSGVTQTPKHLITATGQRVTLRCSPRSGDLSVYWYQQSLDQGLQFLIQYYNGEERAKGNILERFSAQQFPDLHSELNLSSLELGDSALYFCASSVGWGDRNNEQFFGPGTRLTVL.

This chain links TRBV28 with TRBJ2-7; maybe TRBD1 (5 bases). This CDR3 is 16 amino acids long. Germline-derived CDR1 and CDR2 are MDHEN and SYDVKM. The V gene lost 2 bases and the J gene lost 6 bases, with 20 bases spanning the gap. The CDR3 protein is CASSLERTSRFSEQYF. CDR3 DNA: TGTGCCAGCAGTTTAGAAAGGACATCCCGATTCTCCGAGCAGTACTTC.

The table lists this clonotype with many counts. The chain is built from TRBV28 and TRBJ2-1, with TRBD2 identical over 11 bases. V shed 5 bases, J shed 6 bases, and the junction held 12 bases outside the gene matches. The length of the CDR3 is 17 residues. Looked up from germline, CDR1 is MDHEN and CDR2 is SYDVKM. For the CDR3, the DNA is TGTGCCAGCAGTGAGGCGGGACTAGCGGAGACCGGCAATGAGCAGTTCTTC. It encodes CASSEAGLAETGNEQFF.

This clonotype was counted at least ten times. CDR3: CASSSGRGRRETQYF. CDR3 nucleotide sequence: TGTGCCAGCAGTAGCGGTAGGGGGCGGAGAGAGACCCAGTACTTC. This chain connects TRBV27 to TRBJ2-5; TRBD1 aligns across 7 bases. V was pared by 5 bases and J by 4 bases, with 10 bases of the junction left unmatched. There are 15 residues in the CDR3. Germline V gene sequence: CDR1 MNHEY, CDR2 SMNVEV (reference sequence).

This clonotype was seen ten or more times. The rearrangement links TRBV7-6 to TRBJ2-5; 7 positions agree with TRBD1. The CDR3 spans 15 residues. With V trimmed by 7 bases and J by 2 bases, 10 bases remained unmatched. Germline V CDR1 and CDR2: SGHVS, FNYEAQ. The CDR3 bases are TGTGCCAGCACCCTCCCTGGACAGGAGCAAGAGACCCAGTACTTC. It is translated as CASTLPGQEQETQYF.

This chain uses TRBV5-1 with TRBJ2-7, with TRBD2 identical over 12 bases. The CDR3 extends over 15 amino acids. Per the germline V gene, CDR1 is SGHRS and CDR2 is YFSETQ. V was pared by 4 bases and J by 4 bases, with 6 bases of the junction left unmatched. The CDR3 sequence: CASSQTSGSWYEQYF. Here the CDR3 DNA reads TGCGCCAGCAGCCAGACTAGCGGGAGTTGGTACGAGCAGTACTTC.

A remark on this clonotype: Given a much more abundant clone one base away, this may be a read error. The chain couples TRBV11-1 to TRBJ2-1, with a tentative D call TRBD1 (6 bases). The CDR3 consists of 16 residues. The germline V gene has CDR1 SGHAT and CDR2 FQDESV (reference sequence). CDR3 in DNA: TGTGCCGGCAGCTTAGGGGGATTTCCCTCCTACAATGAGCAGTTCTTC. Translating gives CAGSLGGFPSYNEQFF. Looking up the rest from reference TRBV11-1 and TRBJ2-1 gives the full variable domain: EAEVAQSPRYKITEKSQAVAFWCDPISGHATLYWYRQILGQGPELLVQFQDESVVDDSQLPKDRFSAERLKGVDSTLKIQPAELGDSAMYLCAGSLGGFPSYNEQFFGPGTRLTVL.

V usage is TRBV6-1 and J usage is TRBJ2-7; no clear D gene. The CDR3 consists of 14 residues. Germline CDR1 and CDR2: MNHNS and SASEGT. V lost 10 bases and J lost 2, with 18 bases in between. Here the CDR3 reads CATLSRTDTYEQYF. CDR3 in DNA: TGTGCCACCCTATCTCGGACGGATACCTACGAGCAGTACTTC.

This clonotype was observed a handful of times. The chain employs TRBV7-9 and TRBJ1-2; the D is unclear. This CDR3 contains 15 residues. Per the germline V gene, CDR1 is SEHNR and CDR2 is FQNEAQ (reference sequence). The V end lost 0 bases, the J end lost 0 bases, and 8 bases lay between the germline ends. The CDR3 nucleotides are TGTGCCAGCAGCTTAGCGAGCGCCTCTAACTATGGCTACACCTTC. Translating it yields CASSLASASNYGYTF.

This clonotype was found a few times. This rearrangement joins TRBV7-3 to TRBJ2-3; tentatively, D is TRBD1 (6 bases). V was pared by 4 bases and J by 6 bases, with 11 bases between. The CDR3 has 13 amino acids. Germline CDR1 SGHTA, CDR2 FQGTGA. CDR3 region: CASSSSRGDTQYF. CDR3 nucleotide sequence: TGTGCCAGCAGCTCCTCTAGGGGGGATACGCAGTATTTT.

This clonotype was recorded many times. V is TRBV2 and J is TRBJ2-1; 8 bases are shared with TRBD1. The CDR3 is 13 amino acids. With 8 bases clipped from V and 5 bases from J, the junction kept 5 bases outside the gene matches. The germline CDR1 and CDR2 sequences are SNHLY and FYNNEI. In DNA, the CDR3 is TGTGCCAGCGGACAGGGAAACCACAATGAGCAGTTCTTC. It is translated as CASGQGNHNEQFF. The full variable domain, rest sourced from reference TRBV2 and TRBJ2-1, is EPEVTQTPSHQVTQMGQEVILRCVPISNHLYFYWYRQILGQKVEFLVSFYNNEISEKSEIFDDQFSVERPDGSNFTLKIRSTKLEDSAMYFCASGQGNHNEQFFGPGTRLTVL.

This clonotype showed up many times. CDR3 in DNA: TGCAGTGCTAGAGATCCCAACTCAAGCACAGATACGCAGTATTTT. It encodes CSARDPNSSTDTQYF. The chain uses TRBV20-1 and TRBJ2-3; D gene ambiguous. Germline CDR1 and CDR2: DFQATT and SNEGSKA (reference sequence). V was cut by 0 bases and J by 0 bases, with 10 bases left in between. This CDR3 spans 15 amino acids.

This clonotype showed up many times. The chain carries TRBV11-1 and TRBJ2-1; tentative D call: TRBD2 (6 bases). V lost 4 bases, J lost 4 bases, and 14 bases lay in between. Per the germline V gene, CDR1 is SGHAT and CDR2 is FQDESV (reference sequence). The CDR3 totals 15 residues. Here the CDR3 reads CASSSPGRKYNEQFF. The CDR3 nucleotides are TGTGCCAGCAGCTCTCCCGGGAGAAAGTACAATGAGCAGTTCTTC.

This clonotype has ten or more counts. This rearrangement joins TRBV3-1 to TRBJ2-1; 9 bases fit TRBD2. CDR3 length: 16 amino acids. Germline V gene sequence: CDR1 LGHDT, CDR2 YNNKEL (reference sequence). Losses at the gene ends were 3 bases for V and 5 bases for J; bases not matched to a gene: 8. The CDR3 is CASSQPGGGVHNEQFF. The CDR3 DNA follows: TGTGCCAGCAGCCAGCCTGGCGGGGGGGTCCACAATGAGCAGTTCTTC.

The CDR3 sequence is CSARDFTRAGQPQHF. Written as DNA, the CDR3 is TGCAGTGCTAGAGATTTCACCAGGGCTGGCCAGCCCCAGCATTTT. The chain joins TRBV20-1 to TRBJ1-5; tentatively, D is TRBD1 (5 bases). Trimming shortened V by 0 bases and J by 7 bases, and 16 bases separated the two germline ends. The CDR3 extends over 15 amino acids. Germline lookup yields CDR1 DFQATT and CDR2 SNEGSKA (reference sequence).

This chain connects TRBV30 to TRBJ2-1, with D possibly being TRBD1 (5 bases). V was shortened by 3 bases and J by 9 bases, with 9 bases between the two germline ends. This CDR3 has 11 amino acids. The germline V gene encodes CDR1 GTSNPN and CDR2 SVGIG (reference sequence). As DNA, the CDR3 is TGTGCCTGGAGCGGACAAGTTGAGCAGTTCTTC. Amino acids: CAWSGQVEQFF. The whole variable domain, remainder taken from reference TRBV30 and TRBJ2-1, is SQTIHQWPATLVQPVGSPLSLECTVEGTSNPNLYWYRQAAGRGLQLLFYSVGIGQISSEVPQNLSASRPQDRQFILSSKKLLLSDSGFYLCAWSGQVEQFFGPGTRLTVL.

This clonotype was counted many times. The chain employs TRBV3-1 and TRBJ2-1; TRBD1 is a possible D gene (5 bases). The CDR3 is 15 residues long. Germline V CDR1 and CDR2: LGHDT, YNNKEL (reference sequence). V was pared by 0 bases and J by 3 bases, with 9 bases between. For the CDR3, the DNA is TGTGCCAGCAGCCAAGATTTCCAGGGCTACAATGAGCAGTTCTTC. Protein: CASSQDFQGYNEQFF.